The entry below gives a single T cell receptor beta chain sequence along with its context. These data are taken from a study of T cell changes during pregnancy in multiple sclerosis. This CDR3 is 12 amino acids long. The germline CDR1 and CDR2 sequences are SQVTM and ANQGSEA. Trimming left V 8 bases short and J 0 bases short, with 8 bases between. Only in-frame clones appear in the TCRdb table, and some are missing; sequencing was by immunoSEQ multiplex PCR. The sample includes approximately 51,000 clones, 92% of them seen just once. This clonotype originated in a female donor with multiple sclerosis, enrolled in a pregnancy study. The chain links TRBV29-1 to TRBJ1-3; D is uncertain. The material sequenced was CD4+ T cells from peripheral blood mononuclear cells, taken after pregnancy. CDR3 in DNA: TGCAGCTCCCTGTCCTCTGGAAACACCATATATTTT. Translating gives CSSLSSGNTIYF.